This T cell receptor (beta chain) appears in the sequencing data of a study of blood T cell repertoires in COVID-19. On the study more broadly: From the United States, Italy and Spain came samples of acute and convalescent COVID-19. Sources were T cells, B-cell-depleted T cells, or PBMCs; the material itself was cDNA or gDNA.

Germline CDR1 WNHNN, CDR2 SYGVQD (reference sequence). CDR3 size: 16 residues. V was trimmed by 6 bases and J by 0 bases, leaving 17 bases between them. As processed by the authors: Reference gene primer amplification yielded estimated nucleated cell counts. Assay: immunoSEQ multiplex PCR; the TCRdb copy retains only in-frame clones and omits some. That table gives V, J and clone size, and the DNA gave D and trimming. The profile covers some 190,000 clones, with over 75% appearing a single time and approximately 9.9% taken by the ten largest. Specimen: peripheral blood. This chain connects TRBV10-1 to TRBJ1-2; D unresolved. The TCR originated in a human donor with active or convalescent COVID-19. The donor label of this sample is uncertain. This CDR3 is CASRWVGSATNYGYTF. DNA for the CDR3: TGCGCCAGCAGGTGGGTCGGGTCGGCTACTAACTATGGCTACACCTTC.